The 28 T cell receptor beta chains given below trace back to one sample, sequenced in a study of T cells in tuberculosis. Profiled with immunoSEQ multiplex PCR; TCRdb holds only in-frame clones, not every one. The sample contains about 33,000 clones, 85% to 95% of which appear only once. Input material: PBMCs. The source is a donor aged 10-35 years with latent tuberculosis or without tuberculosis infection. Some clones in this sample may be carry-over from other donors' samples.

J is TRBJ2-3 and V is TRBV29-1; 10 bases are a match to TRBD1. Germline lookup yields CDR1 SQVTM and CDR2 ANQGSEA. CDR3 length: 12 amino acids. The J segment lost 2 bases and the V segment lost 7 bases, leaving 0 bases of the junction unmatched. The CDR3 loop reads CSGQGATDTQYF. CDR3 DNA: TGCAGCGGACAGGGGGCCACAGATACGCAGTATTTT.

The chain employs TRBV30 and TRBJ2-2; 10 bases match TRBD1. Germline CDR1 reads GTSNPN; CDR2 reads SVGIG (reference sequence). V shed 0 bases and J 3 bases; nucleotides not matched to a gene: 4. The CDR3 has 16 amino acids. The DNA of the CDR3 is TGTGCCTGGAGTGTACTAGGGACAGGGGACACCGGGGAGCTGTTTTTT. Translation gives CAWSVLGTGDTGELFF. The full variable domain, with the rest looked up from reference TRBV30 and TRBJ2-2, is SQTIHQWPATLVQPVGSPLSLECTVEGTSNPNLYWYRQAAGRGLQLLFYSVGIGQISSEVPQNLSASRPQDRQFILSSKKLLLSDSGFYLCAWSVLGTGDTGELFFGEGSRLTVL.

This clone has just a few counts. J is TRBJ2-2 and V is TRBV11-2; 7 nucleotides line up with TRBD2. The CDR3 runs 16 residues. Germline CDR1 reads SGHAT; CDR2 reads FQNNGV. V trimming: 2 bases; J trimming: 5 bases; junction bases outside the gene matches: 8. The CDR3 sequence: CASSLIAGDGTGELFF. The CDR3 DNA follows: TGTGCCAGCAGCTTAATCGCGGGGGATGGTACCGGGGAGCTGTTTTTT.

This clone was detected a few times. The rearrangement joins TRBV2 to TRBJ1-6; D unclear. Deletions cut 4 bases from V and 8 bases from J, with 15 bases between. The CDR3 is 15 residues long. Germline V lookup: CDR1 SNHLY, CDR2 FYNNEI. In nucleotides, the CDR3 is TGTGCCAGCAGTGGAGTACTCTTCTCATATTCACCCCTCCACTTT. This translates into CASSGVLFSYSPLHF.

J is TRBJ1-1 and V is TRBV4-1; possible D gene TRBD1, 5 bases. Trimming removed 0 bases at V and 1 base at J, with 12 bases between. Germline values: CDR1 MGHRA, CDR2 YSYEKL. The CDR3 totals 16 residues. The CDR3 here is CASSQDMSGANTEAFF. The CDR3 coding sequence is TGCGCCAGCAGCCAAGATATGTCTGGGGCGAACACTGAAGCTTTCTTT.

The chain has TRBV5-1 and TRBJ2-3; 8 nucleotides match TRBD2. V lost 4 bases to trimming and J lost 4 bases; unmatched junction nucleotides: 5. The CDR3 runs 14 residues. Germline values: CDR1 SGHRS, CDR2 YFSETQ. The CDR3, as DNA: TGCGCCAGCAGCATGGGACTAGAGGCAGATACGCAGTATTTT. Amino acid sequence: CASSMGLEADTQYF.

The rearrangement links TRBV6-5 to TRBJ2-1; TRBD1 agrees at 9 bases. CDR1 MNHEY and CDR2 SVGAGI come from the germline V gene. J lost 7 bases, V lost 10 bases, and 8 bases had no gene match. This CDR3 spans 13 amino acids. The CDR3 sequence is CATRTGEVNEQFF. As DNA, the CDR3 is TGTGCCACCCGGACAGGGGAAGTAAATGAGCAGTTCTTC.

The chain couples TRBV7-9 to TRBJ2-2; 9 positions match TRBD2. V was clipped by 5 bases and J by 2 bases; unmatched bases: 3. This CDR3 is built from 15 residues. Looked up from germline, CDR1 is SEHNR and CDR2 is FQNEAQ (reference sequence). CDR3 nucleotide sequence: TGTGCCAGCAGCGCGCGGGGGGGCAACACCGGGGAGCTGTTTTTT. Translating it yields CASSARGGNTGELFF.

The chain links TRBV7-9 to TRBJ2-3; TRBD2 matches at 9 bases. Germline V lookup: CDR1 SEHNR, CDR2 FQNEAQ (reference sequence). The CDR3 is 15 amino acids. V was pared by 5 bases and J by 1 base, with 4 bases of the junction left unmatched. CDR3 region: CASSVSSGGTDTQYF. In DNA form, the CDR3 reads TGTGCCAGCAGCGTGTCTAGCGGGGGCACAGATACGCAGTATTTT.

The genes are TRBV27 and TRBJ2-5; perhaps TRBD1 as D (7 bases). The CDR3 spans 13 residues. In germline, CDR1 is MNHEY, CDR2 SMNVEV (reference sequence). The germline V and J ends were trimmed by 4 bases and 5 bases, with 11 bases remaining between them. The CDR3 spells CASSSAGGETQYF. The CDR3 DNA reads TGTGCCAGCAGTTCAGCAGGGGGGGAGACCCAGTACTTC.

This sequence joins TRBV27 and TRBJ2-7, with D possibly being TRBD2 (7 bases). Per the germline V gene, CDR1 is MNHEY and CDR2 is SMNVEV (reference sequence). This CDR3 spans 16 amino acids. Deletions cut 4 bases from V and 4 bases from J, with 20 bases between. In DNA form, the CDR3 reads TGTGCCAGCAGTTCCACCCCCTCCGGGGGGCTGTACGAGCAGTACTTC. The encoded protein is CASSSTPSGGLYEQYF.

The chain carries TRBV7-9 and TRBJ2-7; tentative D call: TRBD1 (5 bases). Germline CDR1 and CDR2: SEHNR and FQNEAQ (reference sequence). The CDR3 contains 12 residues. Trimming removed 5 bases from V and 6 bases from J, with 11 bases in between. CDR3: CASSPLGVEQYF. The CDR3 DNA follows: TGTGCCAGCAGCCCCCTAGGGGTCGAGCAGTACTTC.

The V gene is TRBV6-5, the J gene TRBJ1-2; D possibly corresponds to TRBD1 (5 bases). Between the trimmed V and J ends, which lost 2 bases and 7 bases, there was a span of 17 bases. Germline CDR1 MNHEY, CDR2 SVGAGI. This CDR3 spans 15 amino acids. CDR3 sequence reads: CASSYTGTQLVGYTF. As DNA, the CDR3 is TGTGCCAGCAGTTACACCGGGACTCAACTCGTTGGCTACACCTTC.

This chain joins TRBV27 and TRBJ2-7, with a tentative D call TRBD1 (5 bases). Germline lookup yields CDR1 MNHEY and CDR2 SMNVEV (reference sequence). Trimming shortened V by 2 bases and J by 2 bases, and 10 bases separated the two germline ends. This CDR3 contains 14 residues. CDR3 coding DNA: TGTGCCAGCAGTTTAAAGACAGCGACCTACGAGCAGTACTTC. Residues: CASSLKTATYEQYF.

In this sample, this clone turned up a few times. This chain uses TRBV30 with TRBJ1-2; 7 bases match TRBD1. Per the germline V gene, CDR1 is GTSNPN and CDR2 is SVGIG (reference sequence). The CDR3 loop spans 18 amino acids. V shed 3 bases and J 0 bases; nucleotides not matched to a gene: 16. The CDR3 sequence: CAWSPLDGDSLTNYGYTF. The CDR3 DNA reads TGTGCCTGGAGCCCTTTGGACGGGGACAGTTTAACTAACTATGGCTACACCTTC.

The chain joins TRBV6-4 to TRBJ2-1; 15 bases line up with TRBD2. The ends lost 2 bases at V and 7 bases at J; junction bases unmatched: 0. Germline loops: CDR1 MRHNA, CDR2 SNTAGT. This CDR3 is built from 15 residues. The DNA of the CDR3 is TGTGCCAGCAGTGACGGGACTAGCGGGGGGAATGAGCAGTTCTTC. This translates into CASSDGTSGGNEQFF.

The chain links TRBV6-1 to TRBJ1-5; D might be TRBD1 (6 bases). The CDR3 loop spans 14 amino acids. V shed 5 bases and J shed 0 bases, with 8 bases lying between them. Germline CDR1 and CDR2: MNHNS and SASEGT. The CDR3 is CASSTGNSNQPQHF. The CDR3 nucleotides are TGTGCCAGCAGTACAGGGAATAGCAATCAGCCCCAGCATTTT.

The chain recombines TRBV18 with TRBJ2-5, with 10 bases aligning to TRBD2. Germline-derived CDR1 and CDR2 are KGHSH and LQKENI. The trim removed 6 bases at V and 3 bases at J, leaving 4 bases unmatched. The CDR3 runs to 14 residues. CDR3 sequence: CASSSGRAEETQYF. CDR3 DNA sequence: TGTGCCAGCTCGAGCGGGAGGGCCGAAGAGACCCAGTACTTC. Drawing the rest from reference TRBV18 and TRBJ2-5, the complete variable domain is NAGVMQNPRHLVRRRGQEARLRCSPMKGHSHVYWYRQLPEEGLKFMVYLQKENIIDESGMPKERFSAEFPKEGPSILRIQQVVRGDSAAYFCASSSGRAEETQYFGPGTRLLVL.

The rearrangement links TRBV11-2 to TRBJ2-5; 8 nucleotides match TRBD2. CDR3 length: 15 amino acids. V was clipped by 1 base and J by 0 bases; unmatched bases: 1. Germline V gene data show CDR1 as SGHAT and CDR2 as FQNNGV. The CDR3 DNA sequence: TGTGCCAGCAGCTTAGTACTAGCGGACCAAGAGACCCAGTACTTC. This encodes CASSLVLADQETQYF.

The chain employs TRBV15 and TRBJ1-4, with 7 bases that match TRBD1. The CDR3 totals 16 residues. From germline, CDR1 is LNHNV and CDR2 YYDKDF (reference sequence). V was clipped by 2 bases and J by 8 bases; unmatched bases: 11. CDR3 coding DNA: TGTGCCACCAGCAGACTTTTCCAGGGGGAAGGGGAAAAACTGTTTTTT. Encoded protein: CATSRLFQGEGEKLFF.

V gene TRBV27 combines with J gene TRBJ2-7; 9 bases are a match to TRBD1. Germline V lookup: CDR1 MNHEY, CDR2 SMNVEV (reference sequence). CDR3 length: 14 amino acids. J lost 2 bases, V lost 5 bases, and 4 bases had no gene match. The CDR3 sequence is CASSLRDRAYEQYF. CDR3 in DNA: TGTGCCAGCAGTCTCCGGGACAGGGCCTACGAGCAGTACTTC.

The V gene is TRBV6-6, the J gene TRBJ2-1, with TRBD2 matching 8 bases. Losses at the gene ends were 0 bases for V and 4 bases for J; bases not matched to a gene: 5. The CDR3 is 16 amino acids. CDR1 and CDR2 from the germline V gene are MNHNY and SVGAGI (reference sequence). In DNA form, the CDR3 reads TGTGCCAGCAGTTACTCAAGCGGGAGCACTTACAATGAGCAGTTCTTC. It encodes CASSYSSGSTYNEQFF.

The chain combines TRBV28 with TRBJ1-4; tentative D call: TRBD1 (6 bases). V was trimmed by 6 bases and J by 2 bases, leaving 16 bases between them. The CDR3 has 16 residues. The V gene's germline CDR1 is MDHEN and CDR2 SYDVKM. CDR3 in amino acids: CASSPYGGGTNEKLFF. DNA of the CDR3: TGTGCCAGCAGCCCTTATGGGGGCGGCACTAATGAAAAACTGTTTTTT. Filled out from reference TRBV28 and TRBJ1-4, the complete variable domain reads DVKVTQSSRYLVKRTGEKVFLECVQDMDHENMFWYRQDPGLGLRLIYFSYDVKMKEKGDIPEGYSVSREKKERFSLILESASTNQTSMYLCASSPYGGGTNEKLFFGSGTQLSVL.

J is TRBJ2-7 and V is TRBV28; tentative D call: TRBD2 (5 bases). Trimming pared 8 bases from V and 0 bases from J, leaving 11 bases between. CDR3 length equals 13 residues. From germline, CDR1 is MDHEN and CDR2 SYDVKM. The CDR3 DNA follows: TGTGCCAGCGGCCGACTATACTCCTACGAGCAGTACTTC. Protein sequence: CASGRLYSYEQYF.

The chain uses TRBV27 and TRBJ1-1; unclear D gene. This CDR3 is 13 amino acids long. V lost 3 bases and J lost 5, with 10 bases in between. The V gene's germline CDR1 is MNHEY and CDR2 SMNVEV (reference sequence). The CDR3 coding sequence is TGTGCCAGCAGTTTTTTCCCCGGGACTGAAGCTTTCTTT. Translation: CASSFFPGTEAFF.

The count of this clone is one. The gene calls are TRBV4-1 and TRBJ1-2; D is possibly TRBD1 (5 bases). Germline lookup yields CDR1 MGHRA and CDR2 YSYEKL. V lost 0 bases and J 8 bases, leaving 22 bases between the germline ends. This CDR3 spans 17 amino acids. CDR3 sequence: CASSQDVWPRGQQGYTF. CDR3 coding DNA: TGCGCCAGCAGCCAAGATGTGTGGCCCCGTGGACAACAAGGCTACACCTTC.

The CDR3 region has the DNA TGTGCCAGTCGGTCGGACAGGGGCCGCGGCTACACCTTC. Protein product: CASRSDRGRGYTF. The chain uses TRBV19 and TRBJ1-2, with 9 bases lining up with TRBD1. The CDR3 length is 13 residues. From germline, CDR1 is LNHDA and CDR2 SQIVND (reference sequence). The V and J ends lost 8 bases and 8 bases, in that order; junction bases with no gene match: 9.

The chain has TRBV6-6 and TRBJ1-1; D perhaps matches TRBD1 (5 bases). V dropped 7 bases and J dropped 5 bases, with 17 bases sitting between them. Germline V gene data show CDR1 as MNHNY and CDR2 as SVGAGI (reference sequence). The CDR3 has 14 amino acids. The CDR3 nucleotides read TGTGCCAGCAACCCAACGGGGGGAGGGACTGAAGCTTTCTTT. This encodes CASNPTGGGTEAFF.